This entry lists 16 T cell receptor beta chains sequenced from one sample in a study of T cell repertoires in cytomegalovirus infection. TCRdb re-called the reads with MiXCR, one entry per CDR3 protein. The sample records around 300,000 distinct CDR3 sequences, more than 8% being singletons. Source material: PBMCs. The receptors were gathered from a human donor in good health (CMV status not recorded). Some clones in this sample may be carry-over from other donors' samples.

This clonotype was detected only a few times. The J gene is TRBJ2-2, the V gene TRBV7-3; 7 nucleotides line up with TRBD1. Trimming cost V 5 bases and J 4 bases; bases outside gene matches: 7. Germline values: CDR1 SGHTA, CDR2 FQGTGA. This CDR3 spans 15 amino acids. CDR3 nucleotides: TGTGCCAGCAGCCCCAGACAGGGCGGCACCGGGGAGCTGTTTTTT. Translating it yields CASSPRQGGTGELFF.

This clonotype was seen repeatedly, ten times or more. The chain is built from TRBV7-9 and TRBJ2-1; D is undetermined. The germline V gene has CDR1 SEHNR and CDR2 FQNEAQ (reference sequence). There are 17 residues in the CDR3. The V end lost 5 bases, the J end lost 0 bases, and 17 bases lay between the germline ends. The CDR3 loop reads CASSQLRAHHSYNEQFF. CDR3 nucleotide sequence: TGTGCCAGCAGCCAACTTAGGGCGCACCACTCCTACAATGAGCAGTTCTTC.

Remarks on this clonotype: It may be a read error: a sequence one base away is much more abundant. This chain links TRBV7-9 with TRBJ2-5, with 10 bases identical to TRBD2. CDR1 SEHNR and CDR2 FQNEAQ come from the germline V gene (reference sequence). The V segment lost 3 bases and the J segment 5 bases; nucleotides outside the gene matches: 3. CDR3 length: 14 residues. This chain's CDR3 is CASSFSGRRETQYF. The CDR3 nucleotides are TGTGCCAGCAGCTTTAGCGGGAGGAGGGAGACCCAGTACTTC.

This clonotype was observed at least ten times. The chain joins TRBV7-6 to TRBJ2-3; possibly TRBD1 or TRBD2 for D (5 bases each). V shed 6 bases and J shed 1 base, with 11 bases lying between them. The CDR3 is 14 amino acids. Germline lookup yields CDR1 SGHVS and CDR2 FNYEAQ. CDR3 loop: CASRTEGRTDTQYF. CDR3 in DNA: TGTGCCAGCAGGACAGAGGGCCGCACAGATACGCAGTATTTT.

This clonotype occurred a few times. This chain connects TRBV28 to TRBJ2-6; D gene ambiguous. V lost 1 base to trimming and J lost 0 bases, with 13 bases between them. The germline CDR1 and CDR2 sequences are MDHEN and SYDVKM. This CDR3 contains 18 residues. CDR3 amino acids: CASSLLGVGTSGANVLTF. CDR3 sequence (DNA): TGTGCCAGCAGTTTATTGGGCGTAGGAACCTCTGGGGCCAACGTCCTGACTTTC.

This clonotype has at least ten counts. The V gene is TRBV19, the J gene TRBJ2-7; weak D call: TRBD1 (6 bases). The CDR3 covers 15 residues. V lost 4 bases and J 3 bases, leaving 16 bases between the germline ends. Germline CDR1 LNHDA, CDR2 SQIVND (reference sequence). The CDR3 DNA reads TGTGCCAGTAGTACCAGGGATAGCAGGGGCTACGAGCAGTACTTC. It codes for CASSTRDSRGYEQYF.

This clonotype came up a few times. The rearrangement uses TRBV14 and TRBJ2-7; no firm D call. Deletions cut 1 base from V and 2 bases from J, with 12 bases between. The CDR3 is 15 residues long. CDR1 SGHDN and CDR2 FVKESK come from the germline V gene. The CDR3 DNA follows: TGTGCCAGCAGCCAAGTTTACCAGGCCCCCTACGAGCAGTACTTC. This gives the protein CASSQVYQAPYEQYF.

This clonotype was detected ten times or more. The CDR3 reads CASSGRLQETQYF. In DNA form, the CDR3 reads TGTGCCAGCAGCGGACGGCTCCAAGAGACCCAGTACTTC. This sequence joins TRBV7-8 and TRBJ2-5; D gene unclear. The V end lost 5 bases, the J end lost 1 base, and 8 bases lay between the germline ends. CDR1 and CDR2 from the germline V gene are SGHVS and FQNEAQ. This CDR3 comprises 13 residues.

This clonotype was observed a few times. This chain joins TRBV28 and TRBJ1-2; TRBD1 is a possible D gene (6 bases). The length of the CDR3 is 12 residues. The V gene lost 3 bases and the J gene lost 12 bases, with 14 bases spanning the gap. The germline V gene encodes CDR1 MDHEN and CDR2 SYDVKM. In DNA form, the CDR3 reads TGTGCCAGCAGTTTTTTTACAGGGTTACACACCTTC. Residues: CASSFFTGLHTF.

This clonotype appeared many times. The chain couples TRBV12-3 or TRBV12-4 to TRBJ1-5; D uncertain. V shed 8 bases and J shed 1 base, with 12 bases lying between them. The CDR3 extends over 14 amino acids. CDR3 sequence (DNA): TGTGCCAGCGGACCGGAAACGAGCAATCAGCCCCAGCATTTT. Its protein is CASGPETSNQPQHF.

Ten or more counts support this clonotype. V and J are TRBV7-2 and TRBJ2-4; 7 bases map to TRBD1. The CDR3 is 15 residues long. In germline, CDR1 is SGHTA, CDR2 FQGNSA. V shed 5 bases, J shed 2 bases, and the junction held 6 bases outside the gene matches. Here the CDR3 DNA reads TGTGCCAGCAGCCCAACCAGGGGGTCCAAAAACATTCAGTACTTC. Its translation: CASSPTRGSKNIQYF.

The CDR3 bases are TGTGCCAGCAGAACAACAGACCCTTATTCCTACAATGAGCAGTTCTTC. It specifies CASRTTDPYSYNEQFF. The chain employs TRBV6-8 and TRBJ2-1; D gene ambiguous. The CDR3 is 16 amino acids. Germline CDR1 reads MNHGY; CDR2 reads SAAAGT. Between the trimmed V and J ends, which lost 6 bases and 1 base, there was a span of 16 bases.

The chain uses TRBV18 and TRBJ2-1; 9 bases agree with TRBD1. Unmatched junction bases numbered 7, after V lost 3 bases and J lost 7 bases. Germline CDR1 reads KGHSH; CDR2 reads LQKENI. The CDR3 sequence is 15 residues long. The DNA for the CDR3 is TGTGCCAGCTCACCCTCACCGACAGGGGGGAATGAGCAGTTCTTC. This codes for CASSPSPTGGNEQFF.

V usage is TRBV19 and J usage is TRBJ2-5, with TRBD1 matching 10 bases. CDR3 length equals 15 residues. V shed 6 bases, J shed 5 bases, and the junction held 9 bases outside the gene matches. Looked up from germline, CDR1 is LNHDA and CDR2 is SQIVND (reference sequence). DNA of the CDR3: TGTGCCAGTAGCGGCGCCGGGACAGGGGAGGAGACCCAGTACTTC. This gives the protein CASSGAGTGEETQYF.

This clonotype was picked up many times. The gene calls are TRBV28 and TRBJ2-1; 11 positions match TRBD1. This CDR3 is built from 14 residues. Per the germline V gene, CDR1 is MDHEN and CDR2 is SYDVKM. The V gene end was trimmed by 8 bases and the J gene end by 8 bases; junction bases not matched to a gene: 8. For the CDR3, the DNA is TGTGCCAGCTTTTGGGGGACAGGGGGAGATGAGCAGTTCTTC. Its protein is CASFWGTGGDEQFF.

The table lists this clonotype with a few counts. J is TRBJ2-6 and V is TRBV4-1; D tentatively fits TRBD1 or TRBD2 (5 bases each). The germline V gene encodes CDR1 MGHRA and CDR2 YSYEKL. Trimming removed 4 bases from V and 4 bases from J, with 23 bases in between. The CDR3 runs 19 residues. As DNA, the CDR3 is TGCGCCAGCAGCCCCCTATGGGGGAGTTTAGGTATGGGGGCCAACGTCCTGACTTTC. It codes for CASSPLWGSLGMGANVLTF.